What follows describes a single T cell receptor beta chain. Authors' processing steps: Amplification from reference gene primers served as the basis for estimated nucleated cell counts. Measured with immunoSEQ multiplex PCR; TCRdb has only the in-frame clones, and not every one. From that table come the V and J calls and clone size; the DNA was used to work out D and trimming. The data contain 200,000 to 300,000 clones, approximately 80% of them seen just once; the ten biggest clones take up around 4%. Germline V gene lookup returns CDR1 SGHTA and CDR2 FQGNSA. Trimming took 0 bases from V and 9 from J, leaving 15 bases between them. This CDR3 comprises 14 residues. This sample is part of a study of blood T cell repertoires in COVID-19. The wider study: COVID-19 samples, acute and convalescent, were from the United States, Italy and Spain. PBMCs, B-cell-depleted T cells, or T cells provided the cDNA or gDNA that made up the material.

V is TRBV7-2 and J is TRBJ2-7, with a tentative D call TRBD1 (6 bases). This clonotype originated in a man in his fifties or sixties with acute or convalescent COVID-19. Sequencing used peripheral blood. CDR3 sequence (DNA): TGTGCCAGCAGCTTAGCGGGGACATCTCGAGGGCAGTACTTC. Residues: CASSLAGTSRGQYF.